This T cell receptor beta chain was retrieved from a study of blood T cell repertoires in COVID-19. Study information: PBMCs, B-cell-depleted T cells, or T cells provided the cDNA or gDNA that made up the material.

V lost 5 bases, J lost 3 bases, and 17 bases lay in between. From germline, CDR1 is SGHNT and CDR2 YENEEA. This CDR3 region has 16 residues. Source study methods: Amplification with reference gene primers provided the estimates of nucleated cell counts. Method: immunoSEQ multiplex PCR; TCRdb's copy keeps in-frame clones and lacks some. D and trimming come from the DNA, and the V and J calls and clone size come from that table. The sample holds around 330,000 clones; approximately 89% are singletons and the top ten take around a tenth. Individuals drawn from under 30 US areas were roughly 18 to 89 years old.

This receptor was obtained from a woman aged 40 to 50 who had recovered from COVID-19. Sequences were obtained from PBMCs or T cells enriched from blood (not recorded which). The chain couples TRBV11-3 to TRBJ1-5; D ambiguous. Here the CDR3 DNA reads TGTGCCAGCAGCCAAGTAGGCGGGATCCTCAATCAGCCCCAGCATTTT. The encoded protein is CASSQVGGILNQPQHF.